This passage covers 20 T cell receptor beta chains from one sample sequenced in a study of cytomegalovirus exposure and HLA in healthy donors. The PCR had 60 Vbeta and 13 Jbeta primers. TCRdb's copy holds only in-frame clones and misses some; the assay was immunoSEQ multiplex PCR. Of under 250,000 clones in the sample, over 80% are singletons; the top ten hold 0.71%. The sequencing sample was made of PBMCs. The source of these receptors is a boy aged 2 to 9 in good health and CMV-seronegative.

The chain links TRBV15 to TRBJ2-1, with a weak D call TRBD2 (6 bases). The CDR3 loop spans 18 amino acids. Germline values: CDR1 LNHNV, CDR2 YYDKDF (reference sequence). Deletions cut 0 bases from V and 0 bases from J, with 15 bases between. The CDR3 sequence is CATSRDRYGGSSYNEQFF. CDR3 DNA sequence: TGTGCCACCAGCAGAGATAGGTACGGGGGAAGCTCCTACAATGAGCAGTTCTTC.

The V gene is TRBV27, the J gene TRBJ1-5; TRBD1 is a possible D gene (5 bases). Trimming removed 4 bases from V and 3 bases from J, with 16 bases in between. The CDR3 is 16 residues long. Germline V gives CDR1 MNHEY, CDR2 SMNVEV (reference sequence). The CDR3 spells CASSYKFGQLNQPQHF. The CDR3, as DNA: TGTGCCAGCAGTTATAAATTCGGACAACTCAATCAGCCCCAGCATTTT.

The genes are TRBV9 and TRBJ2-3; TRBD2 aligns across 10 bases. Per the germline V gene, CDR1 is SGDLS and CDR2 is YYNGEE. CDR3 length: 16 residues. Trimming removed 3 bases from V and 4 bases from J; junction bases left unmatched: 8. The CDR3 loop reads CASSASTSGAADTQYF. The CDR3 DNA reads TGTGCCAGCAGCGCCTCAACTAGCGGGGCGGCAGATACGCAGTATTTT.

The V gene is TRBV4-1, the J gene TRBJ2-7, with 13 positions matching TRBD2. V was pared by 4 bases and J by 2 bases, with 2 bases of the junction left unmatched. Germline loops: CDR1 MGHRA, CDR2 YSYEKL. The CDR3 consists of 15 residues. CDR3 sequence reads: CASSLGLAGAYEQYF. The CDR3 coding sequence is TGCGCCAGCAGCCTCGGACTAGCGGGGGCCTACGAGCAGTACTTC.

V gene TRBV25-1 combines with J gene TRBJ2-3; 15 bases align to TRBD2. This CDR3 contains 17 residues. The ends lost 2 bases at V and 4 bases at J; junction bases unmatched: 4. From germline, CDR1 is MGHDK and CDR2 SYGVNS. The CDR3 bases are TGTGCCAGCAGTGAACCGGGACTAGCGGGGGGCCCAGATACGCAGTATTTT. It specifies CASSEPGLAGGPDTQYF.

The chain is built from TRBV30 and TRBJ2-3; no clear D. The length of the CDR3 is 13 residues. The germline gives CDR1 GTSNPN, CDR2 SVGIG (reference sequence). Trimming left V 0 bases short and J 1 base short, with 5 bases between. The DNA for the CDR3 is TGTGCCTGGAGTGTAACTGGCACAGATACGCAGTATTTT. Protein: CAWSVTGTDTQYF.

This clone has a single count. The CDR3, as DNA: TGTGCCAATTGGACAGGAAGAACCTACGAGCAGTACTTC. Its protein is CANWTGRTYEQYF. The chain carries TRBV6-4 and TRBJ2-7; 7 bases line up with TRBD1. Germline V gene lookup returns CDR1 MRHNA and CDR2 SNTAGT. Trimming at V came to 10 bases and at J to 2 bases, leaving 8 bases not matched to a gene. The CDR3 runs 13 residues.

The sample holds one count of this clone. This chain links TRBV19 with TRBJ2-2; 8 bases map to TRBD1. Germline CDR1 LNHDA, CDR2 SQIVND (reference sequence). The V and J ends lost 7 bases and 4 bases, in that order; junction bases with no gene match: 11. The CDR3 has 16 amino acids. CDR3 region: CASTLIGQGGTGELFF. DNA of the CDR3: TGTGCCAGTACCCTCATCGGACAGGGAGGCACCGGGGAGCTGTTTTTT.

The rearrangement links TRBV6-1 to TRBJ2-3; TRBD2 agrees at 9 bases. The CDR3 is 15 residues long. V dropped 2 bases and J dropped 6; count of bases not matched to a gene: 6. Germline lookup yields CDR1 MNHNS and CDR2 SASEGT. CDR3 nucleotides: TGTGCCAGCAGTGAAAGCGGGGGGCGGGGGGATACGCAGTATTTT. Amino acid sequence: CASSESGGRGDTQYF.

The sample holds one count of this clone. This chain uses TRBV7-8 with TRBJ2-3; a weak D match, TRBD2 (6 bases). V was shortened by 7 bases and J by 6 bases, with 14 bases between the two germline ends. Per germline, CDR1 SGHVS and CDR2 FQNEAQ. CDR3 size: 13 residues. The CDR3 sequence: CASTIPGGDTQYF. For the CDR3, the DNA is TGTGCCAGCACCATCCCCGGAGGGGATACGCAGTATTTT.

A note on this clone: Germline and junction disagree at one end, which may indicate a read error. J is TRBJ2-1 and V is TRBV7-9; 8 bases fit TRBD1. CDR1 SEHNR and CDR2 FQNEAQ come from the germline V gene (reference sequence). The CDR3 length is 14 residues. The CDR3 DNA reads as TGTCCCAGCAGTCAGGGGGCGCAAGCCGATGAGCAGTTCTTC. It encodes CPSSQGAQADEQFF.

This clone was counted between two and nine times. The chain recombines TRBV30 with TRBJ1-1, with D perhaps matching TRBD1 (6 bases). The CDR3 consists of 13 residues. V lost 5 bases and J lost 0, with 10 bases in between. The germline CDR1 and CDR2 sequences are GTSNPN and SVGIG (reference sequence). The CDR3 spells CAWGGQMNTEAFF. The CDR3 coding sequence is TGTGCCTGGGGAGGACAGATGAACACTGAAGCTTTCTTT.

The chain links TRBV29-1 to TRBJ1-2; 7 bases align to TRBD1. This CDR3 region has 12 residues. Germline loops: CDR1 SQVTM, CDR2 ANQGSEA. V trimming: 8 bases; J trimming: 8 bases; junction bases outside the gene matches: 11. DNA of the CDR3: TGCAGCTACCGGGACAGTCGATGCGGCTACACCTTC. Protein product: CSYRDSRCGYTF.

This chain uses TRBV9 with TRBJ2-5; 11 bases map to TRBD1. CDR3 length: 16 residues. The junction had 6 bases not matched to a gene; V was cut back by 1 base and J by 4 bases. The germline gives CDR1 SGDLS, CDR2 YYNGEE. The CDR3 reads CASSVSTDRGLETQYF. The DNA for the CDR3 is TGTGCCAGCAGCGTATCCACGGACAGGGGGCTAGAGACCCAGTACTTC.

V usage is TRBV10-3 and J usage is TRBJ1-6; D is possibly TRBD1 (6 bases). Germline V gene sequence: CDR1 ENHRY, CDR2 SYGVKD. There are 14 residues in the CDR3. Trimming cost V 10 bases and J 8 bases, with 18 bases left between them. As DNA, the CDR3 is TGTGCCAGCGGACCAGGGGAAATTTATTCACCCCTCCACTTT. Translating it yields CASGPGEIYSPLHF.

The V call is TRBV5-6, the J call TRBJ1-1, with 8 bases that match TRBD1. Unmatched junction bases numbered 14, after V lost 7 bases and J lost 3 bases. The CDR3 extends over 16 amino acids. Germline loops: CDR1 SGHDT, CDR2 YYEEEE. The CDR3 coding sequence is TGTGCCAGCGGCGGGACGACAGGGGTGAGGGACACTGAAGCTTTCTTT. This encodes CASGGTTGVRDTEAFF. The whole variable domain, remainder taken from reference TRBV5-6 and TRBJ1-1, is DAGVTQSPTHLIKTRGQQVTLRCSPKSGHDTVSWYQQALGQGPQFIFQYYEEEERQRGNFPDRFSGHQFPNYSSELNVNALLLGDSALYLCASGGTTGVRDTEAFFGQGTRLTVV.

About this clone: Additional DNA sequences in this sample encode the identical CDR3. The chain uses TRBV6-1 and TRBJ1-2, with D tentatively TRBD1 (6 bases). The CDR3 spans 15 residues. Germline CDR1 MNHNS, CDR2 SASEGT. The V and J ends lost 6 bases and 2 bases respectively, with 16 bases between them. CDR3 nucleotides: TGTGCCAGCAGCGATATTCCCACAGGGAACTATGGCTACACCTTC. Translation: CASSDIPTGNYGYTF.

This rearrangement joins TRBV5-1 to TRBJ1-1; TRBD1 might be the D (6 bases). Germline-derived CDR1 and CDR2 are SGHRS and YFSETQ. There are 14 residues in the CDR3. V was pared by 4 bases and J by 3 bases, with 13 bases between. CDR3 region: CASSQGHGDTEAFF. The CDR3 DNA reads TGCGCCAGCAGCCAGGGACACGGCGACACTGAAGCTTTCTTT.

For the CDR3, the DNA is TGTGCCAGCAGCTTAATCCGTCCCTCTGGAAACACCATATATTTT. Encoded protein: CASSLIRPSGNTIYF. This sequence joins TRBV5-6 and TRBJ1-3; D is unclear. Trimming shortened V by 2 bases and J by 0 bases, and 9 bases separated the two germline ends. The CDR3 is made up of 15 amino acids. Germline CDR1 and CDR2: SGHDT and YYEEEE.

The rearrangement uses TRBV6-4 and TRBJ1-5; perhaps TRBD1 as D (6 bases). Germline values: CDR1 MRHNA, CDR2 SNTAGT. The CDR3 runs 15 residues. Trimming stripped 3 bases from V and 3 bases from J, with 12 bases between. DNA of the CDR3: TGTGCCAGCAGTGAATACCGGGACAACAATCAGCCCCAGCATTTT. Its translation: CASSEYRDNNQPQHF.